This TCR beta chain was sequenced for a study of shared clonotypes between healthy human individuals. CDR3 size: 16 residues. Germline CDR1 and CDR2: LGHNA and YNFKEQ. On this clone itself: Its cognate antigen is unknown. A read error may be the cause here, since a much bigger clone is one base away. At the DNA level, this CDR3 is encoded by other sequences in the same sample as well.

Assay: immunoSEQ multiplex PCR; the TCRdb copy retains only in-frame clones and omits some. The sample has 400,000 to 500,000 clones, about 79% seen once; the top ten hold roughly 13%. General study results and limits: Blood was the only sampled material, and tissue repertoires likely differ.

The receptor was derived from a woman in her thirties or forties in good health. Some clones in this sample may be carry-over from other donors' samples. The sample was PBMCs. This chain uses TRBV4-2 with TRBJ2-6; D is ambiguous. CDR3 sequence reads: CASSQDQSSGANVLTF. CDR3 nucleotide sequence: TGTGCCAGTAGCCAAGATCAGAGCTCTGGGGCCAACGTCCTGACTTTC.